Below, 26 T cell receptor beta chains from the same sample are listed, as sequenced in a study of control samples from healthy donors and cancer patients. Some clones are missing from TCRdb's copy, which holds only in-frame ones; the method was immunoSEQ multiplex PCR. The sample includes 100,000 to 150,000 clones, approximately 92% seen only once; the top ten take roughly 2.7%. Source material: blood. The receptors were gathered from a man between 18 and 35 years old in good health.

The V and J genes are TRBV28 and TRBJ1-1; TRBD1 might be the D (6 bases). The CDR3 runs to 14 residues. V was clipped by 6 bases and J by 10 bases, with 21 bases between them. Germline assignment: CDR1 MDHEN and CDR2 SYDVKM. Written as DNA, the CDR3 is TGTGCCAGCAGATCACCCGGGGGCAGGGAGGGAGCTTTCTTT. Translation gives CASRSPGGREGAFF.

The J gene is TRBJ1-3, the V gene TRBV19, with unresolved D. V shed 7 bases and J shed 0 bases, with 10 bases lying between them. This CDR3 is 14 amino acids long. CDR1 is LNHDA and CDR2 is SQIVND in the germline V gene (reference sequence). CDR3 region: CASTLDYSGNTIYF. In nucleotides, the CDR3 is TGTGCCAGTACTCTCGACTACTCTGGAAACACCATATATTTT.

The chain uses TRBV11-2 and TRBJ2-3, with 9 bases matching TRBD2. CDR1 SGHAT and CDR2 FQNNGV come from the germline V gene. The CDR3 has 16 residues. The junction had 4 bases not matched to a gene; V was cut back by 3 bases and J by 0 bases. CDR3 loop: CASSLRSGGSTDTQYF. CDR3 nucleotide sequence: TGTGCCAGCAGCTTGCGTAGCGGGGGAAGCACAGATACGCAGTATTTT.

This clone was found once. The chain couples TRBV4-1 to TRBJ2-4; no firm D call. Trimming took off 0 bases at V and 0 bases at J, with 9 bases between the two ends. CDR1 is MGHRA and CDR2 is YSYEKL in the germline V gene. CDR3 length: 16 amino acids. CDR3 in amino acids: CASSQDHSVAKNIQYF. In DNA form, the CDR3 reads TGCGCCAGCAGCCAAGATCATTCCGTAGCCAAAAACATTCAGTACTTC.

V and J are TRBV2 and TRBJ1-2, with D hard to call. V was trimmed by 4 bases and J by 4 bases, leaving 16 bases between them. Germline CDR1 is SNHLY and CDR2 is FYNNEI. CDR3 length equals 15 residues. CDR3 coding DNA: TGTGCCAGCAGTGGTACAGACCCCTGGATCTATGGCTACACCTTC. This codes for CASSGTDPWIYGYTF.

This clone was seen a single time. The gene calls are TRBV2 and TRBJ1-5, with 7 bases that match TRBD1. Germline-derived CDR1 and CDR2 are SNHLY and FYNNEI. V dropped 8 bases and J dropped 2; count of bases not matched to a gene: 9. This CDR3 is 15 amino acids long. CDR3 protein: CASGAPGTGNQPQHF. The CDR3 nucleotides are TGTGCCAGCGGAGCCCCCGGGACAGGCAATCAGCCCCAGCATTTT.

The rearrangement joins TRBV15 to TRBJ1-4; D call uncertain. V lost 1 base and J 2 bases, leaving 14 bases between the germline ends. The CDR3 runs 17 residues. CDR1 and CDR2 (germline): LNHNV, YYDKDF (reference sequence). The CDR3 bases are TGTGCCACCAGCAGAGTTCCGAGGGTTTCGACTAATGAAAAACTGTTTTTT. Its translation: CATSRVPRVSTNEKLFF.

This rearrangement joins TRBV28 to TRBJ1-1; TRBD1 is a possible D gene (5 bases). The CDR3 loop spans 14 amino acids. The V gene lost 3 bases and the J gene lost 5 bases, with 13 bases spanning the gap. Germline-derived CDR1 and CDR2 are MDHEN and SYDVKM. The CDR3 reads CASSFRTKGTEAFF. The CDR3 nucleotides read TGTGCCAGCAGTTTCCGGACAAAAGGGACTGAAGCTTTCTTT.

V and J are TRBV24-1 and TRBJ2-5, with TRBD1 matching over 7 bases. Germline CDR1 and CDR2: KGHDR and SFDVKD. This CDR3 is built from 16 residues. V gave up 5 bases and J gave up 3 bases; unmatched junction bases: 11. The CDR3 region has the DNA TGTGCCACCAGTGGCTCCGGGACAGCTCCCAAAGAGACCCAGTACTTC. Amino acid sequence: CATSGSGTAPKETQYF.

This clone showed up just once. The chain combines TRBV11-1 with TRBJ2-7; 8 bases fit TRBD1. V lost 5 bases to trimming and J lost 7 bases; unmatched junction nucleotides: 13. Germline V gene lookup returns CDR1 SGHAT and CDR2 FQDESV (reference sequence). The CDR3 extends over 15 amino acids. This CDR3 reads CASSPRAGGGWEQYV. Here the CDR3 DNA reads TGTGCCAGCAGCCCGAGGGCAGGGGGCGGATGGGAGCAGTACGTC.

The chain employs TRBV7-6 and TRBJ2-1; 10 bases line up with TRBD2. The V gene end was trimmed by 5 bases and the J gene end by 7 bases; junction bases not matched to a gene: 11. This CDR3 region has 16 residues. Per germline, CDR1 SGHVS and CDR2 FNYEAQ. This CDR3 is CASSRAGLATHNEQFF. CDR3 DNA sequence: TGTGCCAGCAGCAGAGCGGGACTAGCGACCCATAATGAGCAGTTCTTC.

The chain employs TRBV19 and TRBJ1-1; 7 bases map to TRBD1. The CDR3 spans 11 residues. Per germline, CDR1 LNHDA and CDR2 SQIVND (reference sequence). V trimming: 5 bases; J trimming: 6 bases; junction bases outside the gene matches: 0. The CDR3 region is CASSQGAEAFF. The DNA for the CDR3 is TGTGCCAGTAGTCAGGGGGCTGAAGCTTTCTTT.

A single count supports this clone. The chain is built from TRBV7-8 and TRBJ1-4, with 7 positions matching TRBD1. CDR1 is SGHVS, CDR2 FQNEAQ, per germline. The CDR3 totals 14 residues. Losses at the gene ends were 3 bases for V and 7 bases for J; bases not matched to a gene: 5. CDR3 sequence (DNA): TGTGCCAGCAGCTTCCAGGGGGTGGCTGAAAAACTGTTTTTT. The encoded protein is CASSFQGVAEKLFF. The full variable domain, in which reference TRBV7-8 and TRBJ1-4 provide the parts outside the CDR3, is GAGVSQSPRYKVAKRGQDVALRCDPISGHVSLFWYQQALGQGPEFLTYFQNEAQLDKSGLPSDRFFAERPEGSVSTLKIQRTQQEDSAVYLCASSFQGVAEKLFFGSGTQLSVL.

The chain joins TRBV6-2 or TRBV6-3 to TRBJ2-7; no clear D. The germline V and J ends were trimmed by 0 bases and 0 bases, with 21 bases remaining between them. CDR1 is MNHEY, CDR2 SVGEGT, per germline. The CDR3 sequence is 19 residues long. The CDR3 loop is CASSYSIDGPSPLSYEQYV. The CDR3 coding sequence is TGTGCCAGCAGTTACTCGATCGACGGACCGTCCCCCCTCTCCTACGAGCAGTACGTC.

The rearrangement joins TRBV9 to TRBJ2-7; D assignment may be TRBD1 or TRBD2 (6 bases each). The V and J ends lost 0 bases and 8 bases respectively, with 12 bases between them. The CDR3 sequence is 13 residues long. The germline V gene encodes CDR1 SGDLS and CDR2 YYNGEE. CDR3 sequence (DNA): TGTGCCAGCAGCGTAGATCACGGGGGCCAGCAGTACTTC. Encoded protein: CASSVDHGGQQYF. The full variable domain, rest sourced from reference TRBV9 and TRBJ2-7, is DSGVTQTPKHLITATGQRVTLRCSPRSGDLSVYWYQQSLDQGLQFLIQYYNGEERAKGNILERFSAQQFPDLHSELNLSSLELGDSALYFCASSVDHGGQQYFGPGTRLTVT.

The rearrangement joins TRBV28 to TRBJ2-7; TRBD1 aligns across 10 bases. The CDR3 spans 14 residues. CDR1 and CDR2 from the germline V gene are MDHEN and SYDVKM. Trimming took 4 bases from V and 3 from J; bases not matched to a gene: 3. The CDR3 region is CASSWTGGSYEQYF. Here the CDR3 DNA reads TGTGCCAGCAGTTGGACAGGGGGGAGCTACGAGCAGTACTTC.

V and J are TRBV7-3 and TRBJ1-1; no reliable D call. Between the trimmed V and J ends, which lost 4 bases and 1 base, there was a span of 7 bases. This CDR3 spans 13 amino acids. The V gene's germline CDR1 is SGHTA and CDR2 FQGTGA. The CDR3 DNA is TGTGCCAGCAGCTATGGATCGAACACTGAAGCTTTCTTT. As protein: CASSYGSNTEAFF.

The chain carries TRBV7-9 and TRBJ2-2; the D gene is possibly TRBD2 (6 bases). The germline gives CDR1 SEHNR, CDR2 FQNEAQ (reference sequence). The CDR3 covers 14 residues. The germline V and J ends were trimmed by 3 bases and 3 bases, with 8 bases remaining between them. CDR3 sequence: CASSFPGDTGELFF. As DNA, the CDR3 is TGTGCCAGCAGCTTTCCGGGGGACACCGGGGAGCTGTTTTTT.

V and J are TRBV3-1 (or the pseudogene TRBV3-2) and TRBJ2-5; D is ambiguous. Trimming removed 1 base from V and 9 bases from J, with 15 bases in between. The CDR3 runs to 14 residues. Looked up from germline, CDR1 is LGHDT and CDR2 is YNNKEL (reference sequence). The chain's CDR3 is CASSQGQLGSSQYF. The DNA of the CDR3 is TGTGCCAGCAGCCAAGGACAACTGGGTTCGTCCCAGTACTTC.

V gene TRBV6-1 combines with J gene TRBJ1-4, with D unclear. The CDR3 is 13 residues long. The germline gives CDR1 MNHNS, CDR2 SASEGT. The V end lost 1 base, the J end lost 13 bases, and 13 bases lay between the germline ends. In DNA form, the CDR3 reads TGTGCCAGCAGTGAAGGGGCAGGTTGGAGACTGTTTTTT. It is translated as CASSEGAGWRLFF.

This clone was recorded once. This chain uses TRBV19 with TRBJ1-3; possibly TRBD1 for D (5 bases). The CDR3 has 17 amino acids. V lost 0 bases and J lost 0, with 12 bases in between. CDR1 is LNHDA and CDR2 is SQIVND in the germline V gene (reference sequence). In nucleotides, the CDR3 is TGTGCCAGTAGTATAGATCGAGGGCAGGGCTCTGGAAACACCATATATTTT. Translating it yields CASSIDRGQGSGNTIYF.

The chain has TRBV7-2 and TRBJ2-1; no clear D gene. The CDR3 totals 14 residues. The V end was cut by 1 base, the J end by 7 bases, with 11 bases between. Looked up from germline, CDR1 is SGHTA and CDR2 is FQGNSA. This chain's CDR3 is CASSLEPVTNEQFF. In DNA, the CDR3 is TGTGCCAGCAGCTTAGAGCCTGTCACGAATGAGCAGTTCTTC.

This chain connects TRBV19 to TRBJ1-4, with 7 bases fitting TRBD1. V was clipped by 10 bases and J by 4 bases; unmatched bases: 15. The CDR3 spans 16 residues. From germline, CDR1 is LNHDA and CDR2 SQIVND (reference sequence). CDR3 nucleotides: TGTGCCACCACACCGGACAGGACAGCTGATAATGAAAAACTGTTTTTT. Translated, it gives CATTPDRTADNEKLFF. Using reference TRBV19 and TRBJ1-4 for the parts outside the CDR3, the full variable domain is DGGITQSPKYLFRKEGQNVTLSCEQNLNHDAMYWYRQDPGQGLRLIYYSQIVNDFQKGDIAEGYSVSREKKESFPLTVTSAQKNPTAFYLCATTPDRTADNEKLFFGSGTQLSVL.

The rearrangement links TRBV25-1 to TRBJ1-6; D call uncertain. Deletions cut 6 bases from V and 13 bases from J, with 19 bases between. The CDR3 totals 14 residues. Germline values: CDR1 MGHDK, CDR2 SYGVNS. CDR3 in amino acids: CASSGKGPADPLHF. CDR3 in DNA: TGTGCCAGCAGCGGGAAAGGGCCAGCGGATCCCCTCCACTTT.

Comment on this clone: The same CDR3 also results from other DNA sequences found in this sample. CDR3 residues: CASSLGSQETQYF. Here the CDR3 DNA reads TGCGCCAGCAGCTTGGGATCCCAAGAGACCCAGTACTTC. This chain joins TRBV5-1 and TRBJ2-5, with no clear D. CDR1 and CDR2 (germline): SGHRS, YFSETQ. Trimming left V 0 bases short and J 1 base short, with 4 bases between. This CDR3 has 13 amino acids.

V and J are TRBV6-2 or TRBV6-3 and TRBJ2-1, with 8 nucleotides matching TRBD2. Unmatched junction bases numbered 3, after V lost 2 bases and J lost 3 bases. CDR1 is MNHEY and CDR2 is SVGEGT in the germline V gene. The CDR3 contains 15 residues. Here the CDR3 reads CASSYTSGDYNEQFF. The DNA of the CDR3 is TGTGCCAGCAGTTACACTAGCGGAGACTACAATGAGCAGTTCTTC.